This T cell receptor beta chain originates from a study of beta chain features in type 1 diabetes (dated by TCRdb to about 2018). With respect to the entire study: Mean age, gender distribution, total cell number and subset yield were not different between patients and healthy donors. A total of roughly 100 million sorted cells were examined across all samples, and the number of cells per subset was strongly correlated with RNA yield. In the study, TCRB repertoires of sorted circulating CD4+ T cell subsets from recently diagnosed type 1 diabetes patients were compared with those of matched healthy donors. Naive and central memory subsets were obtained from all 30 or so donors, but regulatory and stem cell-like memory subsets were isolated from only 8 patients and roughly eight healthy donors. What the authors observed across the whole study: PCR might favor shorter templates, but patient and control samples were amplified and corrected together, so any skew would affect both groups equally. Sequencing cDNA rather than genomic DNA could over-represent highly expressing activated cells, although activation and CD3 levels did not differ between groups. At VDJ recombination sites, patients with type 1 diabetes made fewer insertions and deleted more nucleotides, a pattern implying thymic rearrangement abnormalities. Naive, central memory and regulatory TCRB repertoires appeared to be more alike among patients than among healthy donors. Only small numbers of individuals were included in the HLA sub-analyses, which left unresolved whether HLA type had any influence on TCRB rearrangement. A moderate but significant shortening of TCRB CDR3 length was observed in type 1 diabetes patients in all four CD4+ subsets.

The CDR3 covers 14 residues, taking in both the cysteine and the phenylalanine. Of all the DNA, just the CDR3 is kept, 42 bases in frame from base 1. Sequences SGHRS (CDR1) and YFSETQ (CDR2) are obtained from the germline V gene. Between the V and J ends, shortened by 0 bases and 1 base respectively, the junction contains 7 bases. The entire isolated RNA was reverse transcribed using the High Capacity cDNA Reverse Transcription Kit, and thus expressed TCRB transcripts were sequenced. Deep immunoSEQ sequencing was performed on naive, central memory and regulatory T cell samples, with an average of roughly 3.5 million total reads per sample. Sorted cells were lysed in RLT buffer and RNA was extracted with DNase-treated RNeasy Micro or Mini kits, depending on cell number. To prevent cross-contamination, each cell subset was processed individually, whereas patient and healthy donor samples were processed jointly. The immunoSEQ multiplex PCR was used to amplify TCRB sequences from cDNA, yielding 87-bp fragments that span the CDR3 region. Sequencing of the amplicons was performed on the Illumina HiSeq platform. On the authors' methods: Synthetic template baselines were used to correct PCR bias computationally, reads within Hamming distance 2 were collapsed, and singletons that could not be merged were discarded. Reads were aligned against IMGT to assign V, D and J genes, CDR3 length and insertions or deletions at six rearrangement sites. Within each subset, clonotype counts were normalized to sorted cell number, and only after that were true diversity and Gini coefficients computed with the tcR R package. The overlap coefficient, calculated on TCRB nucleotide sequences, was used to measure repertoire sharing. As a proxy for the pre-selection repertoire, out-of-frame TCRB sequences from naive cells were analyzed. TCRdb limited this immuneACCESS table to in-frame rearrangements with V and J called. A share of clones is missing; checked studies link under half to unresolved V genes, and the rest is unexplained. The D gene and trimming were derived from the DNA, and the V and J assignments and clone size from that table. This sample comprises under 850,000 clones, around 15% of them detected only once. The ten largest clones take up 0.022% of the sample.

Each donor gave one peripheral blood draw, averaging approximately 120 mL, which was collected into heparinised tubes. A BD FACSAria II and a panel including CD45RO, CCR7, CD25, CD127, CD95 and CD27 were used to sort naive, central memory, regulatory and stem cell-like memory CD4+ T cells. All sorted populations exceeded 95% purity. PBMCs were separated immediately by Lymphoprep density gradient centrifugation and were stained directly, without being cultured. So that batch effects would be minimized, each experiment stained and sorted samples in pairs, pairing one healthy donor with one patient. This clone was observed a handful of times. This clone's antigen is unknown. No base qualities exist here, and no much larger clone lies one base off it. In the same sample, other DNA sequences code for this CDR3.

The sample taken for sequencing was naive CD4+ T cells from blood. The cell subset or site label here, explained by the study, means: true naive CD4+ T cells. Recombination connected TRBV5-1 to TRBJ1-1, with the D gene uncertain. This clonotype was obtained from a man between 18 and 29 years old with type 1 diabetes. The CDR3 has the sequence CASSLDRQNTEAFF. The nucleotide sequence is given as TGCGCCAGCAGCTTGGATCGCCAGAACACTGAAGCTTTCTTT. Full variable domain (CDR3 extended with the reference TRBV5-1 and TRBJ1-1 proteins): KAGVTQTPRYLIKTRGQQVTLSCSPISGHRSVSWYQQTPGQGLQFLFEYFSETQRNKGNFPGRFSGRQFSNSRSEMNVSTLELGDSALYLCASSLDRQNTEAFFGQGTRLTVV.